The 22 T cell receptor beta chains below come from one sample, sequenced in a study of blood T cell repertoires in COVID-19. Clones were sequenced by immunoSEQ multiplex PCR, and TCRdb holds only the in-frame ones, with some missing. The sample yields some 210,000 clones, approximately 85% seen once. The sequenced sample consisted of peripheral blood. The origin of the receptors is a woman between 65 and 79 years old with active or convalescent COVID-19.

V gene TRBV7-2 combines with J gene TRBJ2-6; possibly TRBD1 for D (5 bases). Trimming took 4 bases from V and 1 from J, leaving 11 bases between them. Germline V CDR1 and CDR2: SGHTA, FQGNSA. CDR3 size: 16 residues. The CDR3 DNA sequence: TGTGCCAGCAGCTCATCTCCAGGGTCTGGGGCCAACGTCCTGACTTTC. This encodes CASSSSPGSGANVLTF.

The chain is built from TRBV2 and TRBJ1-3; no reliable D call. CDR1 and CDR2 from the germline V gene are SNHLY and FYNNEI. The CDR3 runs 12 residues. V shed 7 bases and J shed 4 bases, with 8 bases lying between them. CDR3 DNA: TGTGCCAGCACCTTGGCCGGAAACACCATATATTTT. This encodes CASTLAGNTIYF.

The chain recombines TRBV7-8 with TRBJ2-7; 9 nucleotides match TRBD2. The CDR3 runs 16 residues. With 5 bases clipped from V and 2 bases from J, the junction kept 10 bases outside the gene matches. Germline V gene lookup returns CDR1 SGHVS and CDR2 FQNEAQ. CDR3 bases: TGTGCCAGCAGCCCAGGGTTGCGGGAGGGTACCTACGAGCAGTACTTC. It codes for CASSPGLREGTYEQYF.

DNA of the CDR3: TGTGCTAGTGGTTTTAGTCGGGGTCTCCCCTACGAGCAGTACTTC. Encoded protein: CASGFSRGLPYEQYF. The chain links TRBV12-5 to TRBJ2-7; D perhaps matches TRBD2 (5 bases). This CDR3 is built from 15 residues. The germline V gene encodes CDR1 LGHNT and CDR2 FRNRAP. Trimming stripped 3 bases from V and 2 bases from J, with 14 bases between.

J is TRBJ1-5 and V is TRBV6-6; no firm D call. Trimming took 2 bases from V and 4 from J, leaving 6 bases between them. Per germline, CDR1 MNHNY and CDR2 SVGAGI (reference sequence). The CDR3 spans 13 residues. DNA for the CDR3: TGTGCCAGCAGTTACGGGCTAAATCAGCCCCAGCATTTT. Amino acid sequence: CASSYGLNQPQHF.

This rearrangement joins TRBV5-5 to TRBJ1-2; 8 bases fit TRBD1. Germline trimming cut 3 bases from V and 2 bases from J; bases unmatched to any gene: 3. This CDR3 has 14 residues. Germline V gene sequence: CDR1 SGHKS, CDR2 YYEKEE (reference sequence). The DNA of the CDR3 is TGTGCCAGCAGCTCTTCAGGGGGCAACTATGGCTACACCTTC. This codes for CASSSSGGNYGYTF.

This chain links TRBV5-1 with TRBJ2-1; 11 bases fit TRBD2. CDR3 length: 16 residues. Germline values: CDR1 SGHRS, CDR2 YFSETQ. The V and J ends lost 3 bases and 9 bases, in that order; junction bases with no gene match: 11. The CDR3 sequence is CASSYGLAGGALEQFF. CDR3 DNA sequence: TGCGCCAGCAGCTACGGCCTAGCGGGAGGAGCCCTTGAGCAGTTCTTC.

In this sample, this clone turned up a few times. The rearrangement uses TRBV27 and TRBJ2-3; possible D gene TRBD2, 6 bases. This CDR3 is built from 18 residues. V was pared by 2 bases and J by 0 bases, with 18 bases between. CDR1 is MNHEY and CDR2 is SMNVEV in the germline V gene (reference sequence). CDR3: CASSLVSGAVTSTDTQYF. Written as DNA, the CDR3 is TGTGCCAGCAGTTTAGTCTCGGGAGCGGTTACTAGCACAGATACGCAGTATTTT.

CDR3 in DNA: TGTGCCAGCAGTCCATACCTGACCCAGGGGGCGAAAAATGGCTACACCTTC. Encoded protein: CASSPYLTQGAKNGYTF. V usage is TRBV6-2 or TRBV6-3 and J usage is TRBJ1-2; TRBD1 matches at 8 bases. The germline V gene encodes CDR1 MNHEY and CDR2 SVGEGT. There are 17 residues in the CDR3. The V segment lost 5 bases and the J segment 6 bases; nucleotides outside the gene matches: 17.

The rearrangement joins TRBV20-1 to TRBJ2-3; perhaps TRBD2 as D (5 bases). The CDR3 extends over 17 amino acids. Germline V gene lookup returns CDR1 DFQATT and CDR2 SNEGSKA (reference sequence). Deletions cut 3 bases from V and 0 bases from J, with 19 bases between. DNA for the CDR3: TGCAGTGCTAGTCAAAGTTCGGCGGGCGCCAGCACAGATACGCAGTATTTT. Its translation: CSASQSSAGASTDTQYF.

In its sample, this clone was seen many times. CDR3 nucleotide sequence: TGCGCCAGCAGCCAAGAAGGGGGTAGGGCGTGGGACGTCCCCACCTACGAGCAGTACTTC. It yields the protein CASSQEGGRAWDVPTYEQYF. V usage is TRBV4-1 and J usage is TRBJ2-7; maybe TRBD1 (6 bases). The CDR3 consists of 20 residues. The V gene lost 0 bases and the J gene lost 2 bases, with 26 bases spanning the gap. Germline V gives CDR1 MGHRA, CDR2 YSYEKL.

This clone was counted once. The rearrangement links TRBV19 to TRBJ2-1, with a weak D call TRBD1 (6 bases). Between the trimmed V and J ends, which lost 7 bases and 8 bases, there was a span of 21 bases. Germline V CDR1 and CDR2: LNHDA, SQIVND (reference sequence). The CDR3 is 15 residues long. CDR3 coding DNA: TGTGCCAGTATCAACAGGGTGGAATTTGGCTATGAGCAGTTCTTC. Amino acids: CASINRVEFGYEQFF.

This chain joins TRBV6-5 and TRBJ2-1; 8 bases map to TRBD2. The CDR3 covers 15 residues. Germline lookup yields CDR1 MNHEY and CDR2 SVGAGI. V shed 0 bases and J 13 bases; nucleotides not matched to a gene: 11. CDR3 nucleotides: TGTGCCAGCAGTTACTCGAGATGGGCGGCGGGAGGCCAGTTCTTC. Translation: CASSYSRWAAGGQFF.

This chain connects TRBV6-6 to TRBJ1-5; D is uncertain. The CDR3 is 14 amino acids. Germline CDR1 and CDR2: MNHNY and SVGAGI (reference sequence). Trimming left V 0 bases short and J 6 bases short, with 9 bases between. CDR3 region: CASSYSGSGQPQHF. The DNA of the CDR3 is TGTGCCAGCAGTTACTCGGGCAGCGGTCAGCCCCAGCATTTT.

This clone was picked up one time. This chain connects TRBV5-1 to TRBJ1-2, with 7 bases fitting TRBD1. V dropped 0 bases and J dropped 8; count of bases not matched to a gene: 7. Germline CDR1 and CDR2: SGHRS and YFSETQ. This CDR3 comprises 14 residues. The CDR3 DNA reads TGCGCCAGCAGCTTGGAAGGGGGCTCTGGGGGCTACACCTTC. Its translation: CASSLEGGSGGYTF. The full variable domain, completed using reference TRBV5-1 and TRBJ1-2, is KAGVTQTPRYLIKTRGQQVTLSCSPISGHRSVSWYQQTPGQGLQFLFEYFSETQRNKGNFPGRFSGRQFSNSRSEMNVSTLELGDSALYLCASSLEGGSGGYTFGSGTRLTVV.

This clone has only a few counts. This chain connects TRBV5-1 to TRBJ2-7, with 8 bases lining up with TRBD2. Germline CDR1 and CDR2: SGHRS and YFSETQ. Losses at the gene ends were 0 bases for V and 1 base for J; bases not matched to a gene: 6. CDR3 length: 16 residues. CDR3 bases: TGCGCCAGCAGCTTGGGACCGGGACTAGTTTCCTACGAGCAGTACTTC. It encodes CASSLGPGLVSYEQYF.

The chain joins TRBV19 to TRBJ2-1, with D maybe TRBD1 (6 bases). Germline CDR1 LNHDA, CDR2 SQIVND (reference sequence). Trimming took off 4 bases at V and 5 bases at J, with 12 bases between the two ends. The CDR3 is 14 residues long. CDR3 DNA sequence: TGTGCCAGTAGTAGAAATACAGGGAACAATGAGCAGTTCTTC. It is translated as CASSRNTGNNEQFF.

The chain employs TRBV3-1 (or the pseudogene TRBV3-2) and TRBJ1-4; D gene unclear. This CDR3 has 13 amino acids. Trimming pared 3 bases from V and 8 bases from J, leaving 10 bases between. Per germline, CDR1 LGHDT and CDR2 YNNKEL (reference sequence). CDR3 in DNA: TGTGCCAGCAGCCACCGGGGAGGAGAAAAACTGTTTTTT. Translated, it gives CASSHRGGEKLFF.

The chain uses TRBV3-1 (or the pseudogene TRBV3-2) and TRBJ1-4; D perhaps matches TRBD1 (5 bases). This CDR3 comprises 14 residues. Trimming took off 1 base at V and 5 bases at J, with 8 bases between the two ends. Germline CDR1 reads LGHDT; CDR2 reads YNNKEL (reference sequence). CDR3 region: CASSQGGRNEKLFF. For the CDR3, the DNA is TGTGCCAGCAGCCAAGGGGGCCGAAATGAAAAACTGTTTTTT.

The chain recombines TRBV5-6 with TRBJ2-7; TRBD2 might be the D (5 bases). The CDR3 is 15 residues long. Per the germline V gene, CDR1 is SGHDT and CDR2 is YYEEEE. V lost 0 bases, J lost 10 bases, and 20 bases lay in between. CDR3 DNA: TGTGCCAGCAGCTTGGCGGAGGTCGGGCGTCGAGGACAGTACTTC. Translated: CASSLAEVGRRGQYF.

As regards this clone: The identical CDR3 is also encoded by other nucleotide sequences in the sample. The chain links TRBV7-9 to TRBJ2-5; D is ambiguous. The CDR3 has 11 residues. Germline-derived CDR1 and CDR2 are SEHNR and FQNEAQ (reference sequence). The V end lost 3 bases, the J end lost 4 bases, and 3 bases lay between the germline ends. In DNA form, the CDR3 reads TGTGCCAGCAGCTTCGGAGAGACCCAGTACTTC. Translation: CASSFGETQYF.

The chain uses TRBV30 and TRBJ1-5; 7 bases match TRBD1. Germline V lookup: CDR1 GTSNPN, CDR2 SVGIG (reference sequence). This CDR3 comprises 13 residues. J gave up 5 bases and V 2 bases, and 3 bases lay outside the gene matches. DNA of the CDR3: TGTGCCTGGAGTCGAGACAGGGATCAGCCCCAGCATTTT. Protein product: CAWSRDRDQPQHF.